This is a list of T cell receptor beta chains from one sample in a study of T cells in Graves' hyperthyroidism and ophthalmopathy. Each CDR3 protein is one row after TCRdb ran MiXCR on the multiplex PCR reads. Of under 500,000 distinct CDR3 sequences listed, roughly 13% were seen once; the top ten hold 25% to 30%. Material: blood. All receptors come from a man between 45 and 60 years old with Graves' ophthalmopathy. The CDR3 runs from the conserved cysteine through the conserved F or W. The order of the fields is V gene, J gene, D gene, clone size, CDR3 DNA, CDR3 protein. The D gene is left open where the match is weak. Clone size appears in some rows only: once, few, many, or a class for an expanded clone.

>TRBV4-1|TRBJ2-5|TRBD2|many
TGCGCCAGCAGCCAAGCACTAGCGGAGAGGGAAGAGACCCAGTACTTC
CASSQALAEREETQYF
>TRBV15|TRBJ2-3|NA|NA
TGTGCCACCAGATCGACTAGGGTCACAGATACGCAGTATTTT
CATRSTRVTDTQYF
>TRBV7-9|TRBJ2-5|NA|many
TGTGCCAGCAGCTTCGGACGGCCCCAAGAGACCCAGTACTTC
CASSFGRPQETQYF
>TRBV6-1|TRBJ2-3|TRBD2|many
TGTGCCAGCAGTGAAGCGGGGCTAGCGGGAGTATCCGATACGCAGTATTTT
CASSEAGLAGVSDTQYF
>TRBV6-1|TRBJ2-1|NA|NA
TGTGCCAGCAGTAGCCTCCTCGAGCAGTTCTTC
CASSSLLEQFF
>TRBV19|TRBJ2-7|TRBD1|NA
TGTGCCAGTAGTATCGTGGGACAGGGAGTCAGCGAGCAGTACTTC
CASSIVGQGVSEQYF
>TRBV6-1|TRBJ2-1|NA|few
TGTGCCAGCAGTTACCCGGGACTGGGGGGTGAGCAGTTCTTC
CASSYPGLGGEQFF
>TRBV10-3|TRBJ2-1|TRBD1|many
TGTGCCATCAGTGACAATACAGGGGAGCGGGAGCAGTTCTTC
CAISDNTGEREQFF
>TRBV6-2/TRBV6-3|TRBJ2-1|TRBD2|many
TGTGCCAGCAGACTAGCGGGAGGATTAGGCAATGAGCAGTTCTTC
CASRLAGGLGNEQFF
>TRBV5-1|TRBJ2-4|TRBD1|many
TGCGCCAGCAGCGCGGAGACAGGGGGCGGCAAAAACATTCAGTACTTC
CASSAETGGGKNIQYF
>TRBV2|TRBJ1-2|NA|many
TGTGCCAGCTTAAACAGGGAGAATAACTATGGCTACACCTTC
CASLNRENNYGYTF
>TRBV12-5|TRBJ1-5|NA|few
TGTGCTAGTGGCGTCGGACCCAAAGGGAATCAGCCCCAGCATTTT
CASGVGPKGNQPQHF
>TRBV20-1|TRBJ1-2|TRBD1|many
TGCAGTGCCCGACAGGGGGAAATAGGCGGCTACACCTTC
CSARQGEIGGYTF
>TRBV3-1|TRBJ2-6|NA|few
TGTGCCAGCAGCCAAGTTCTCTCTGGGGCCAACGTCCTGACTTTC
CASSQVLSGANVLTF
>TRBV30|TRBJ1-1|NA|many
TGTGCCTGGAGTGTAGGTCCCACTGAAGCTTTCTTT
CAWSVGPTEAFF
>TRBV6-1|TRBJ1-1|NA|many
TGTGCCAGTAACGAGGGAGCTTTCTTT
CASNEGAFF
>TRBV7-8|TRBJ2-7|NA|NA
TGTGCCAGCAAGGAGGGGAACTCCTACGAGCAGTACTTC
CASKEGNSYEQYF
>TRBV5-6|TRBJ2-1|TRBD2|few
TGTGCCAGCAGTCTCGGACTAGCGGAACACAATGAGCAGTTCTTC
CASSLGLAEHNEQFF
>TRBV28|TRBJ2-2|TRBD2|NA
TGTGCCAGCAGAACTAGCGCCGCCGGGGAGCTGTTTTTT
CASRTSAAGELFF
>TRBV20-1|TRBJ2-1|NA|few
TGCAGTGCTGTGGGGGTAGCCCACAATGAGCAGTTCTTC
CSAVGVAHNEQFF
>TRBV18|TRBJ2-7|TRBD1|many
TGTGCCAGCTCACCAGTGGGACAGGGCATCAACGAGCAGTACTTC
CASSPVGQGINEQYF
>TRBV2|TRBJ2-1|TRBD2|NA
TGTGCCAGCAGTTTAGCGGGAGAGGACAATGAGCAGTTCTTC
CASSLAGEDNEQFF
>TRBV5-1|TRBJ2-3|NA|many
TGCGCCAGCAGCTTGAGGGTGGGCACAGATACGCAGTATTTT
CASSLRVGTDTQYF
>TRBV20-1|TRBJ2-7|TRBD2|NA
TGCAGTGCTATGGAAGGGACTAGCGGGAGTTACGAGCAGTACTTC
CSAMEGTSGSYEQYF
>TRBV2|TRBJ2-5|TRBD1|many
TGTGCCAGCAGGAGATCAGGACAGGTCCAAGAGACCCAGTACTTC
CASRRSGQVQETQYF
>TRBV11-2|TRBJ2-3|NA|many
TGTGCCAGCAGCAAGCCCCTCATTGGCGGGGCAACCACAGATACGCAGTATTTT
CASSKPLIGGATTDTQYF
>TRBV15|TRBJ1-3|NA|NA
TGTGCCACCAGCAAAGGCGGGGGCTCTGGAAACACCATATATTTT
CATSKGGGSGNTIYF
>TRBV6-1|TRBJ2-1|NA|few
TGTGCCAGCAGTGAAGCGCTTCGCAATGAGCAGTTCTTC
CASSEALRNEQFF
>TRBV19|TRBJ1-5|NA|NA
TGTGCCAGTAGTCCCCCCGGAGGGAGGTCCCAGCATTTT
CASSPPGGRSQHF
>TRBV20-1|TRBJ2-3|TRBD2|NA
TGCAGTGCTAGGCTAGCGGGATTGAACACAGATACGCAGTATTTT
CSARLAGLNTDTQYF
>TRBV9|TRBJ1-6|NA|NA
TGTGCCAGCAGCGTAGGCCAGGGAAATAATTCACCCCTCCACTTT
CASSVGQGNNSPLHF
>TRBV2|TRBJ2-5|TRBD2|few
TGTGCCAGCACGTATAGCGGGAGCATCGAGACCCAGTACTTC
CASTYSGSIETQYF
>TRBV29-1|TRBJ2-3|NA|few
TGCAGCGTTGAATCAGGCGCTAGCACAGATACGCAGTATTTT
CSVESGASTDTQYF
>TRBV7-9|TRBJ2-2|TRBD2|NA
TGTGCCAGCAGAAAGGGGACTAGCGACACCGGGGAGCTGTTTTTT
CASRKGTSDTGELFF
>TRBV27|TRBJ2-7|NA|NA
TGTGCCAGCAGTTTATTGGGAGGACACGAGCAGTACTTC
CASSLLGGHEQYF
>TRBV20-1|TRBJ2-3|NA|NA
TGCAGTGCTAGCGGGATAGAACCCACAGATACGCAGTATTTT
CSASGIEPTDTQYF
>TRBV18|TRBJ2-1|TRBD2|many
TGTGCCAGCTCACCCCGGACTAGCGAATCCTACAATGAGCAGTTCTTC
CASSPRTSESYNEQFF
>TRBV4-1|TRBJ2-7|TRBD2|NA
TGCGCCAGCAGCCAAGATTTCACTAGCGGGAATTTCTACGAGCAGTACTTC
CASSQDFTSGNFYEQYF
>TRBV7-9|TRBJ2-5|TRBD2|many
TGTGCCAGCAGCTTAGCGGGAGGGGAGACCCAGTACTTC
CASSLAGGETQYF
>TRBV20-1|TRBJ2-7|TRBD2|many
TGCAGTGCCACTCGGACTAGCTTAGAAGAGCAGTACTTC
CSATRTSLEEQYF
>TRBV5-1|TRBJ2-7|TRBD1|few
TGCGCCAGCAGCTTAGATGGACAGGCATCCTACGAGCAGTACTTC
CASSLDGQASYEQYF